The source of this TCR beta chain is a study of blood T cell repertoires in COVID-19. Study background: Acute and convalescent COVID-19 specimens originated in the United States, Italy and Spain. PBMCs, B-cell-depleted T cells, or T cells were the source of the cDNA or gDNA that made up the material.

Methods used by the authors: Reference gene primer amplification yielded estimated nucleated cell counts. Assay used: immunoSEQ multiplex PCR; TCRdb lists only in-frame clones, some missing. V and J calls and clone size are given by that table; D and trimming were obtained from the DNA. The sample contains around 260,000 clones, about four fifths of which appear only once. Germline CDR1 is GTSNPN and CDR2 is SVGIG (reference sequence). The CDR3 runs 15 residues. V lost 0 bases and J lost 5, with 14 bases in between. This clone has a single count. Material for sequencing was peripheral blood. The V call is TRBV30, the J call TRBJ1-3; no clear D. This sequence originates from a woman aged 45-59 years who had recovered from COVID-19. This chain's CDR3 is CAWSVAGGSRNTIYF. Written as DNA, the CDR3 is TGTGCCTGGAGTGTAGCGGGCGGTAGCCGAAACACCATATATTTT.